The 9 T cell receptor beta chains below were found in one sample sequenced in a study of control samples from healthy donors and cancer patients (TCRdb year 2020). The library was generated by the immunoSEQ multiplex PCR assay. Entries here come from immuneACCESS through TCRdb and include only in-frame sequences with V and J called. Some clones fail to appear in such tables; in the studies checked, an unresolved V gene covers under half of the shortfall, and the cause of the remainder is unknown. A total of approximately 150,000 clones appear in this sample, 89% of them only once. The ten largest clonotypes hold 6.5% to 9.5% of the sample. The sequencing sample was made of PBMCs. The receptors shown here come from a man aged 45 to 65 with head and neck cancer.

V is TRBV19 and J is TRBJ2-1; D unresolved. Per germline, CDR1 LNHDA and CDR2 SQIVND (reference sequence). V lost 1 base and J 6 bases, leaving 4 bases between the germline ends. The CDR3 runs to 12 residues. The CDR3 loop is CASSIGSNEQFF. The CDR3 bases are TGTGCCAGTAGTATAGGTAGCAATGAGCAGTTCTTC.

This clone was seen many times. For the CDR3, the DNA is TGCGCCAGCAGCCCCTCTGGGAACACTGAAGCTTTCTTT. Its translation: CASSPSGNTEAFF. The chain has TRBV4-1 and TRBJ1-1, with unresolved D. Germline CDR1 is MGHRA and CDR2 is YSYEKL. V gave up 4 bases and J gave up 1 base, with 7 bases separating them. This CDR3 region has 13 residues.

This rearrangement joins TRBV5-1 to TRBJ2-7; D is uncertain. This CDR3 is built from 13 residues. V gave up 4 bases and J gave up 1 base, with 9 bases separating them. Germline values: CDR1 SGHRS, CDR2 YFSETQ. CDR3 DNA: TGCGCCAGCAGCCATGATTCGTCCTACGAGCAGTACTTC. Residues: CASSHDSSYEQYF.

This rearrangement joins TRBV10-2 to TRBJ2-3; a possible D gene is TRBD2 (5 bases). V dropped 7 bases and J dropped 2 bases, with 13 bases sitting between them. This CDR3 has 14 amino acids. The germline V gene has CDR1 WSHSY and CDR2 SAAADI. The CDR3 loop is CASTPRGLTDTQYF. The CDR3 DNA reads TGCGCCAGCACCCCTCGCGGACTCACAGATACGCAGTATTTT.

In this sample, this clone turned up once. This chain uses TRBV30 with TRBJ1-6; D is undetermined. Germline-derived CDR1 and CDR2 are GTSNPN and SVGIG (reference sequence). Trimming removed 1 base at V and 0 bases at J, with 4 bases between. This CDR3 is built from 14 residues. The CDR3 protein is CAWSDISYNSPLHF. CDR3 nucleotide sequence: TGTGCCTGGAGTGACATCTCCTATAATTCACCCCTCCACTTT.

The genes are TRBV18 and TRBJ1-6, with 7 bases fitting TRBD1. V trimming: 3 bases; J trimming: 3 bases; junction bases outside the gene matches: 2. CDR1 and CDR2 (germline): KGHSH, LQKENI. This CDR3 is 15 amino acids long. The CDR3 DNA sequence: TGTGCCAGCTCACCCAGGGGGAACTATAATTCACCCCTCCACTTT. This encodes CASSPRGNYNSPLHF.

The chain employs TRBV7-9 and TRBJ2-2; TRBD1 matches at 10 bases. Per the germline V gene, CDR1 is SEHNR and CDR2 is FQNEAQ (reference sequence). The CDR3 covers 15 residues. Trimming cost V 4 bases and J 4 bases; bases outside gene matches: 3. The CDR3 DNA reads as TGTGCCAGCAGCTCCGGGACAGGGGCCACCGGGGAGCTGTTTTTT. Protein product: CASSSGTGATGELFF. The full variable domain, in which reference TRBV7-9 and TRBJ2-2 provide the parts outside the CDR3, is DTGVSQNPRHKITKRGQNVTFRCDPISEHNRLYWYRQTLGQGPEFLTYFQNEAQLEKSRLLSDRFSAERPKGSFSTLEIQRTEQGDSAMYLCASSSGTGATGELFFGEGSRLTVL.

The chain recombines TRBV6-5 with TRBJ2-1, with D tentatively TRBD1 or TRBD2 (5 bases each). Deletions cut 2 bases from V and 5 bases from J, with 16 bases between. CDR3 length equals 16 residues. CDR1 MNHEY and CDR2 SVGAGI come from the germline V gene. The CDR3 protein is CASSYVGAVGHNEQFF. The CDR3 coding sequence is TGTGCCAGCAGTTACGTCGGGGCAGTGGGCCACAATGAGCAGTTCTTC.

The chain has TRBV12-5 and TRBJ1-2; TRBD1 matches at 9 bases. V shed 5 bases and J 3 bases; nucleotides not matched to a gene: 7. CDR3 length: 15 residues. The germline CDR1 and CDR2 sequences are LGHNT and FRNRAP. CDR3 nucleotide sequence: TGTGCTAGTGGTCGAACAGGGGGCAATGACTATGGCTACACCTTC. Protein product: CASGRTGGNDYGYTF. The entire variable domain, with the rest obtained from reference TRBV12-5 and TRBJ1-2, is as follows: DARVTQTPRHKVTEMGQEVTMRCQPILGHNTVFWYRQTMMQGLELLAYFRNRAPLDDSGMPKDRFSAEMPDATLATLKIQPSEPRDSAVYFCASGRTGGNDYGYTFGSGTRLTVV.